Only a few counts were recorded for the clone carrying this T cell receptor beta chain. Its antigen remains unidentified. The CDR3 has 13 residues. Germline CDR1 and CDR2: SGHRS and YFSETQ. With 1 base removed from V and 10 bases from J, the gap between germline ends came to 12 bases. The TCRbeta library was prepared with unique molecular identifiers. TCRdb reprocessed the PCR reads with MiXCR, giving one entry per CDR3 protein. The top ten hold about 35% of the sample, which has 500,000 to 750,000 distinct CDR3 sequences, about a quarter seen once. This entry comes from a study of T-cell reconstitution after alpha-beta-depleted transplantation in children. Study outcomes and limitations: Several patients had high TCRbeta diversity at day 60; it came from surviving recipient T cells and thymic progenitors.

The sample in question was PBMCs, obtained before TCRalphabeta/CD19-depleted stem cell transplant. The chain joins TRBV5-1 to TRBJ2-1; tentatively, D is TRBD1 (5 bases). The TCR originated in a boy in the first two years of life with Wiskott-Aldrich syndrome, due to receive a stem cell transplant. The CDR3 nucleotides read TGCGCCAGCAGCTTGAGGGTGCCAGGGGAGCAGTTCTTC. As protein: CASSLRVPGEQFF.